The 14 T cell receptor beta chains below all came from one sample that was sequenced in a study of shared clonotypes between healthy human individuals. Clones were sequenced by immunoSEQ multiplex PCR, and TCRdb holds only the in-frame ones, with some missing. Found here are millions of clones, approximately 94% of them singletons; the top ten hold about 1.5%. Naive CD8 isolation took CD45RO-negative cells positively selected for CCR7 and excluded terminally differentiated effector memory CD45RA+ cells. Sequencing was performed on naive CD8+ T cells from PBMCs. These receptors were collected from a man between 18 and 35 years old in good health. Some clones in this sample may be carry-over from other donors' samples.

The J gene is TRBJ1-1, the V gene TRBV27; TRBD1 matches at 9 bases. CDR1 and CDR2 from the germline V gene are MNHEY and SMNVEV (reference sequence). CDR3 size: 15 residues. V gave up 6 bases and J gave up 2 bases; unmatched junction bases: 7. The CDR3 protein is CASRDRGPGNTEAFF. CDR3 DNA: TGTGCCAGCAGGGACAGGGGTCCGGGAAACACTGAAGCTTTCTTT.

The chain joins TRBV7-2 to TRBJ1-2, with 7 positions matching TRBD1. Unmatched junction bases numbered 4, after V lost 0 bases and J lost 0 bases. The germline V gene has CDR1 SGHTA and CDR2 FQGNSA. This CDR3 is 16 amino acids long. CDR3 nucleotides: TGTGCCAGCAGCTTAGCGTACAGGGGATCTAACTATGGCTACACCTTC. This sequence encodes CASSLAYRGSNYGYTF.

The chain recombines TRBV29-1 with TRBJ2-1; TRBD2 matches at 12 bases. Germline values: CDR1 SQVTM, CDR2 ANQGSEA. The CDR3 is 14 amino acids. Trimming at V came to 3 bases and at J to 9 bases, leaving 6 bases not matched to a gene. CDR3 sequence reads: CSVDAGLAGGEQFF. CDR3 sequence (DNA): TGCAGCGTTGACGCGGGACTAGCGGGTGGTGAGCAGTTCTTC.

The chain uses TRBV7-3 and TRBJ2-7, with a tentative D call TRBD2 (5 bases). Deletions cut 5 bases from V and 2 bases from J, with 22 bases between. From germline, CDR1 is SGHTA and CDR2 FQGTGA. This CDR3 has 17 amino acids. CDR3 sequence (DNA): TGTGCCAGCAGCCGACCCAAAACGGGGTGGGAAACCTACGAGCAGTACTTC. It codes for CASSRPKTGWETYEQYF.

The rearrangement links TRBV10-3 to TRBJ2-7; 14 bases match TRBD2. After removal of 4 bases from V and 1 base from J, the junction contained 3 bases not matched to a gene. The CDR3 runs to 16 residues. Germline V gene sequence: CDR1 ENHRY, CDR2 SYGVKD. Here the CDR3 DNA reads TGTGCCATCAGTGTGGGGACTAGCGGGAGATCCTACGAGCAGTACTTC. Protein product: CAISVGTSGRSYEQYF.

The rearrangement joins TRBV14 to TRBJ2-7, with D perhaps TRBD1 (6 bases). The CDR3 consists of 15 residues. Germline CDR1 and CDR2: SGHDN and FVKESK. V was trimmed by 1 base and J by 5 bases, leaving 15 bases between them. CDR3 nucleotide sequence: TGTGCCAGCAGCCAAGTGGACAGCCCCCGGGACGAGCAGTACTTC. It translates to CASSQVDSPRDEQYF. Combining the CDR3 with reference TRBV14 and TRBJ2-7 gives the whole variable domain EAGVTQFPSHSVIEKGQTVTLRCDPISGHDNLYWYRRVMGKEIKFLLHFVKESKQDESGMPNNRFLAERTGGTYSTLKVQPAELEDSGVYFCASSQVDSPRDEQYFGPGTRLTVT.

V is TRBV30 and J is TRBJ2-5; 8 positions agree with TRBD1. CDR1 GTSNPN and CDR2 SVGIG come from the germline V gene (reference sequence). V was clipped by 3 bases and J by 2 bases; unmatched bases: 11. This CDR3 spans 16 amino acids. CDR3 protein: CAWRDREGSWQETQYF. The CDR3 DNA is TGTGCCTGGAGGGACAGGGAAGGCAGTTGGCAAGAGACCCAGTACTTC.

V gene TRBV7-2 combines with J gene TRBJ2-7, with 10 nucleotides matching TRBD2. This CDR3 region has 17 residues. J was trimmed by 6 bases and V by 3 bases; bases with no gene match: 14. From germline, CDR1 is SGHTA and CDR2 FQGNSA. CDR3 nucleotide sequence: TGTGCCAGCAGCTTTCGGGTAGCGGGAGGATTTATGGGCGAGCAGTACTTC. Protein: CASSFRVAGGFMGEQYF.

This sequence joins TRBV27 and TRBJ2-2; D unresolved. V shed 0 bases and J shed 3 bases, with 8 bases lying between them. The CDR3 totals 15 residues. The germline gives CDR1 MNHEY, CDR2 SMNVEV (reference sequence). The CDR3 sequence is CASSLSIAYTGELFF. As DNA, the CDR3 is TGTGCCAGCAGTTTATCGATTGCGTACACCGGGGAGCTGTTTTTT.

This clone showed up just once. V usage is TRBV6-5 and J usage is TRBJ1-5, with TRBD1 as a possible D gene (6 bases). The CDR3 runs to 15 residues. With 10 bases removed from V and 0 bases from J, the gap between germline ends came to 16 bases. Germline V lookup: CDR1 MNHEY, CDR2 SVGAGI. The CDR3, as DNA: TGTGCCACCCGTGTCGGACAGAATAGCAATCAGCCCCAGCATTTT. Translating gives CATRVGQNSNQPQHF.

Comments on this clone: Other DNA sequences in the same sample also yield this CDR3. The CDR3 sequence: CASSPRQGSYEQYF. CDR3 nucleotide sequence: TGTGCCAGCAGCCCACGACAGGGTAGTTACGAGCAGTACTTC. The chain employs TRBV7-3 and TRBJ2-7; 7 nucleotides agree with TRBD1. There are 14 residues in the CDR3. The ends lost 5 bases at V and 4 bases at J; junction bases unmatched: 8. Germline V gene lookup returns CDR1 SGHTA and CDR2 FQGTGA. Supplemented by reference TRBV7-3 and TRBJ2-7, the full variable domain reads GAGVSQTPSNKVTEKGKYVELRCDPISGHTALYWYRQSLGQGPEFLIYFQGTGAADDSGLPNDRFFAVRPEGSVSTLKIQRTERGDSAVYLCASSPRQGSYEQYFGPGTRLTVT.

In this sample, this clone turned up once. This chain uses TRBV14 with TRBJ2-1; 12 bases are shared with TRBD2. Germline-derived CDR1 and CDR2 are SGHDN and FVKESK. The CDR3 runs 19 residues. With V trimmed by 4 bases and J by 4 bases, 14 bases remained unmatched. Here the CDR3 DNA reads TGTGCCAGCAGCCCCTTACCTCCGACTAGCGGGAGTGGTTACAATGAGCAGTTCTTC. Translated: CASSPLPPTSGSGYNEQFF.

The genes are TRBV10-3 and TRBJ1-1, with 9 bases matching TRBD1. V shed 4 bases, J shed 7 bases, and the junction held 7 bases outside the gene matches. This CDR3 region has 14 residues. In germline, CDR1 is ENHRY, CDR2 SYGVKD. The CDR3 DNA reads TGTGCCATCAGTGTTTGGGACAGGGTGAATGAAGCTTTCTTT. It yields the protein CAISVWDRVNEAFF.

The chain recombines TRBV10-3 with TRBJ1-1; 11 bases line up with TRBD1. This CDR3 has 15 amino acids. V lost 6 bases, J lost 1 base, and 4 bases stayed unmatched. CDR1 is ENHRY and CDR2 is SYGVKD in the germline V gene. CDR3 loop: CAISWDRGGNTEAFF. The DNA of the CDR3 is TGTGCCATCAGCTGGGACAGGGGGGGGAACACTGAAGCTTTCTTT.